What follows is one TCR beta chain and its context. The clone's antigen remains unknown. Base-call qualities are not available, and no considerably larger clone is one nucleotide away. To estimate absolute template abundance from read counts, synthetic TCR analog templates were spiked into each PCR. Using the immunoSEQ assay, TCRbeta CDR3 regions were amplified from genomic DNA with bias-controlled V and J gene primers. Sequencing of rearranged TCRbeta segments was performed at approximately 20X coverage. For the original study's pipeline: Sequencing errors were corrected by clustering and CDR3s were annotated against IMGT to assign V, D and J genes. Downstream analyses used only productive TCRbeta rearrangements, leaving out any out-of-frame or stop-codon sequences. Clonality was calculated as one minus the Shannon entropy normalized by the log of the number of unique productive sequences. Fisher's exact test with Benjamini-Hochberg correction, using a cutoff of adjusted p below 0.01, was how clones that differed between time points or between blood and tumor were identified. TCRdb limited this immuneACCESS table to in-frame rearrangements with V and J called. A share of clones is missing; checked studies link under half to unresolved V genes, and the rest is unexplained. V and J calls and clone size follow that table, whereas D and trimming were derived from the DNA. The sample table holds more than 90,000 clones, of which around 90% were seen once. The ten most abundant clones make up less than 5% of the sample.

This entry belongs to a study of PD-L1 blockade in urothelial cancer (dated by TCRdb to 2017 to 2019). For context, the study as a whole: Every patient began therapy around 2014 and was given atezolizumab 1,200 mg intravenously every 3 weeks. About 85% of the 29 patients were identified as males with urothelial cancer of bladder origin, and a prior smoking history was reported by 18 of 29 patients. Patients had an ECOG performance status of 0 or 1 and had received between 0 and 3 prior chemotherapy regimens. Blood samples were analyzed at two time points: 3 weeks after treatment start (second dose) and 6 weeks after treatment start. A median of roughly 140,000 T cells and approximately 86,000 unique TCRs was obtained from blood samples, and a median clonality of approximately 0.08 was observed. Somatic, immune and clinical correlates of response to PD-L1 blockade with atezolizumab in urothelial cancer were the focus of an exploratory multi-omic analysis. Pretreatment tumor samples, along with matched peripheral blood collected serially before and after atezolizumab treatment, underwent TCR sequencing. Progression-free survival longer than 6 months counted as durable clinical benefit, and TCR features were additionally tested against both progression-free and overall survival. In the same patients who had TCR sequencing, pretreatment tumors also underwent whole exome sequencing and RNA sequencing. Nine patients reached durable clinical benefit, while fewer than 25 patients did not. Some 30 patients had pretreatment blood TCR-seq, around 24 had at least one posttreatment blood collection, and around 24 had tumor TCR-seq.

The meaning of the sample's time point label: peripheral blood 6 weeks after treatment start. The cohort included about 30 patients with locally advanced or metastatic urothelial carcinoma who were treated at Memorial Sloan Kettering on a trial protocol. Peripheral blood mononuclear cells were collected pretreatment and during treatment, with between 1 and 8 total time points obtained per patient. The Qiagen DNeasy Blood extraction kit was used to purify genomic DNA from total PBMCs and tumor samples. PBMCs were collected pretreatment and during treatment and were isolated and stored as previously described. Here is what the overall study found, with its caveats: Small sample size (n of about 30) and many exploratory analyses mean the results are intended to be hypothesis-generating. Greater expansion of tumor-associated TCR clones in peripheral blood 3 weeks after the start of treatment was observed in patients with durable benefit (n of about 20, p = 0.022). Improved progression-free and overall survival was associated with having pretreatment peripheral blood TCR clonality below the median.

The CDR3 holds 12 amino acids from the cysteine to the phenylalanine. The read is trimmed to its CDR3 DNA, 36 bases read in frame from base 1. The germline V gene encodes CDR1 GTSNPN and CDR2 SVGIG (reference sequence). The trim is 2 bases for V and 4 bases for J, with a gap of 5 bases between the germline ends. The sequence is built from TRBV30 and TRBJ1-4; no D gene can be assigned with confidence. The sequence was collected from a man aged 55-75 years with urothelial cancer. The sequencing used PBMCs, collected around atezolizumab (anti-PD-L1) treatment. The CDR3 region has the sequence CAWSSVNEKLFF. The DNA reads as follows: TGTGCCTGGAGTTCTGTTAATGAAAAACTGTTTTTT.